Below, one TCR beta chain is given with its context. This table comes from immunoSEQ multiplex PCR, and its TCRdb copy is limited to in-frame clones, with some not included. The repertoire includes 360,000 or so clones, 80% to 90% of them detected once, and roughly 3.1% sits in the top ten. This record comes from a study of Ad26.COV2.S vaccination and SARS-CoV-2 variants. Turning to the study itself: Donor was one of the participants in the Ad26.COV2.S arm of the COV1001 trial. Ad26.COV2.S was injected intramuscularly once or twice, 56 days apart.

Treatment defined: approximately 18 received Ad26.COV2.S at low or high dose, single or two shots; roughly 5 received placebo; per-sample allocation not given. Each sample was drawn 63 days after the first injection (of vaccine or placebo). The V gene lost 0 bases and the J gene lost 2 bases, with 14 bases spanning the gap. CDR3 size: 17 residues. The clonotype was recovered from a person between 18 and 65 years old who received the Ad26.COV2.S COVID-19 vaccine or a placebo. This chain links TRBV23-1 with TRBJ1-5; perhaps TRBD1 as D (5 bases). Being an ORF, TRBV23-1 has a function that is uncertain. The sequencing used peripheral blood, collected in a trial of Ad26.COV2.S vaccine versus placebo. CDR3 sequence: CASSQSARESGNQPQHF. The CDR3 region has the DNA TGCGCCAGCAGTCAATCGGCCAGGGAGAGTGGCAATCAGCCCCAGCATTTT.